Below are 8 T cell receptor beta chains sequenced from a single sample in a study of blood T cells in healthy people across ages (dated by TCRdb to the mid-2010s). Library prep was done by 5' RACE. Sequencing took place on an Illumina HiSeq 2500. A second PCR of about 6 to 11 cycles was performed with a sample-barcoded 5' primer and a J-beta primer mix. TCRdb cleaned the public reads at Q25 with fastp, built clones with MiXCR and kept in-frame beta chains. Identical CDR3 proteins give one entry, which carries the most common genes and DNA. The sample yields about 1.7 million distinct CDR3 sequences; 28% were counted once. The ten largest account for 7.7% of the sample. Sequencing was done on a sample of blood. The receptors shown here come from a woman in her 30s in good health.

This clonotype was recorded many times. The genes are TRBV6-2 or TRBV6-3 and TRBJ2-5; a weak D match, TRBD2 (5 bases). Germline V gene data show CDR1 as MNHEY and CDR2 as SVGEGT. V dropped 2 bases and J dropped 2 bases, with 9 bases sitting between them. The CDR3 runs 14 residues. The CDR3 here is CASSYRGSQETQYF. For the CDR3, the DNA is TGTGCCAGCAGTTACCGGGGTTCACAAGAGACCCAGTACTTC.

This clonotype came up a few times. This chain connects TRBV27 to TRBJ1-2; possible D gene TRBD1, 5 bases. V lost 6 bases and J 6 bases, leaving 17 bases between the germline ends. The germline gives CDR1 MNHEY, CDR2 SMNVEV (reference sequence). This CDR3 comprises 14 residues. The DNA of the CDR3 is TGTGCCAGCAGCCCCCTGGGGGGTCCGGATGGCTACACCTTC. It encodes CASSPLGGPDGYTF.

V gene TRBV11-2 combines with J gene TRBJ2-5; 11 bases fit TRBD2. The trim removed 2 bases at V and 2 bases at J, leaving 7 bases unmatched. Germline V lookup: CDR1 SGHAT, CDR2 FQNNGV. The CDR3 is made up of 17 amino acids. CDR3: CASSLIAGGVTQETQYF. The CDR3, as DNA: TGTGCCAGCAGCTTAATAGCGGGGGGGGTCACACAAGAGACCCAGTACTTC. The full variable domain, rest sourced from reference TRBV11-2 and TRBJ2-5, is EAGVAQSPRYKIIEKRQSVAFWCNPISGHATLYWYQQILGQGPKLLIQFQNNGVVDDSQLPKDRFSAERLKGVDSTLKIQPAKLEDSAVYLCASSLIAGGVTQETQYFGPGTRLLVL.

The chain recombines TRBV7-9 with TRBJ1-4, with D possibly matching TRBD1 (5 bases). This CDR3 has 17 amino acids. Trimming left V 5 bases short and J 7 bases short, with 23 bases between. Germline lookup yields CDR1 SEHNR and CDR2 FQNEAQ (reference sequence). The CDR3 bases are TGTGCCAGCAGCCCAGCCAACCGCAGGGCGTTGGGTGAAAAACTGTTTTTT. This gives the protein CASSPANRRALGEKLFF. Together with reference TRBV7-9 and TRBJ1-4, the CDR3 gives the full variable domain: DTGVSQNPRHKITKRGQNVTFRCDPISEHNRLYWYRQTLGQGPEFLTYFQNEAQLEKSRLLSDRFSAERPKGSFSTLEIQRTEQGDSAMYLCASSPANRRALGEKLFFGSGTQLSVL.

This chain joins TRBV4-1 and TRBJ1-1; 8 bases line up with TRBD1. CDR3 length: 19 amino acids. V lost 1 base, J lost 1 base, and 14 bases stayed unmatched. Germline CDR1 MGHRA, CDR2 YSYEKL. Here the CDR3 reads CASSQVYGQGAGWNTEAFF. CDR3 nucleotide sequence: TGCGCCAGCAGCCAAGTATATGGTCAGGGGGCGGGATGGAACACTGAAGCTTTCTTT.

The chain couples TRBV5-5 to TRBJ2-5; 9 bases map to TRBD2. The DNA end favors TRBJ2-7, so the J call may be wrong. CDR1 is SGHKS and CDR2 is YYEKEE in the germline V gene (reference sequence). The CDR3 is 14 residues long. CDR3: CASTLGLASYEQYF. The CDR3 bases are TGTGCCAGCACCCTCGGACTAGCGTCTTACGAGCAGTACTTC.

There are a few counts of this clonotype. V is TRBV12-3 or TRBV12-4 and J is TRBJ1-2; TRBD1 aligns across 7 bases. The CDR3 is 13 amino acids. Losses at the gene ends were 4 bases for V and 8 bases for J; bases not matched to a gene: 7. CDR3 loop: CASSYSTGRGYTF. The DNA for the CDR3 is TGTGCCAGCAGTTACTCGACAGGGAGGGGCTACACCTTC.

This clonotype occurred many times. The CDR3: CASSREGTAGSNQPQHF. DNA of the CDR3: TGCGCCAGCAGCCGCGAGGGGACCGCGGGTAGCAATCAGCCCCAGCATTTT. The chain uses TRBV4-1 and TRBJ1-5; the D gene is possibly TRBD1 (5 bases). CDR1 and CDR2 (germline): MGHRA, YSYEKL. The CDR3 spans 17 residues. V was pared by 4 bases and J by 0 bases, with 16 bases between.